Each of the 8 T cell receptor beta chains below was sequenced from the same sample in a study of blood T cell repertoires in COVID-19. TCRdb's copy holds only in-frame clones and misses some; the assay was immunoSEQ multiplex PCR. The sample has about 110,000 clones; roughly 88% are singletons. The sequenced sample was peripheral blood. The receptors derive from a woman in her 50s with active or convalescent COVID-19.

This clone was found once. The rearrangement uses TRBV6-5 and TRBJ1-1, with D hard to call. Trimming removed 6 bases at V and 0 bases at J, with 11 bases between. Germline V gene data show CDR1 as MNHEY and CDR2 as SVGAGI. CDR3 length: 14 amino acids. CDR3 in amino acids: CASRPAGMNTEAFF. The DNA of the CDR3 is TGTGCCAGCAGGCCCGCAGGCATGAACACTGAAGCTTTCTTT.

In this sample, this clone turned up a few times. The chain joins TRBV28 to TRBJ1-5; 9 positions match TRBD1. The CDR3 sequence is 12 residues long. CDR1 is MDHEN, CDR2 SYDVKM, per germline. With 11 bases clipped from V and 6 bases from J, the junction kept 5 bases outside the gene matches. The CDR3 DNA sequence: TGTGCCGCGGGGACAGGGCTTCAGCCCCAGCATTTT. Translated, it gives CAAGTGLQPQHF.

The J gene is TRBJ2-7, the V gene TRBV11-2, with 8 bases lining up with TRBD2. V lost 5 bases to trimming and J lost 5 bases; unmatched junction nucleotides: 8. CDR3 length equals 14 residues. Germline lookup yields CDR1 SGHAT and CDR2 FQNNGV. CDR3 nucleotide sequence: TGTGCCAGCAGCGTGGCGGGGGGCGCGAACGAGCAGTACTTC. Translated, it gives CASSVAGGANEQYF.

The genes are TRBV24-1 and TRBJ2-1, with 9 bases matching TRBD2. The CDR3 has 18 residues. Germline values: CDR1 KGHDR, CDR2 SFDVKD. V lost 4 bases to trimming and J lost 0 bases; unmatched junction nucleotides: 9. The CDR3 spells CATSEVHSGRSSYNEQFF. Here the CDR3 DNA reads TGTGCCACCAGTGAGGTACACAGCGGGAGGAGCTCCTACAATGAGCAGTTCTTC.

The chain has TRBV27 and TRBJ1-2, with TRBD1 as a possible D gene (5 bases). V lost 5 bases to trimming and J lost 6 bases, with 19 bases between them. Looked up from germline, CDR1 is MNHEY and CDR2 is SMNVEV (reference sequence). This CDR3 is built from 15 residues. The CDR3 DNA sequence: TGTGCCAGCAGTCACCTCCCCGGGAGGGGTCATGGCTACACCTTC. Amino acids: CASSHLPGRGHGYTF.

The rearrangement links TRBV5-3 to TRBJ2-3, with unresolved D. TRBV5-3 is known as an ORF, though its function is uncertain. V lost 0 bases and J 4 bases, leaving 6 bases between the germline ends. The CDR3 loop spans 13 amino acids. CDR3 sequence reads: CARSLAVSDTQYF. The CDR3 coding sequence is TGTGCCAGAAGCTTGGCGGTGTCAGATACGCAGTATTTT.

The chain joins TRBV29-1 to TRBJ1-2; D uncertain. Germline assignment: CDR1 SQVTM and CDR2 ANQGSEA. The germline V and J ends were trimmed by 6 bases and 1 base, with 21 bases remaining between them. This CDR3 is 16 amino acids long. The CDR3 spells CSVPEDGQVGNYGYTF. The CDR3 DNA sequence: TGCAGCGTCCCGGAGGACGGCCAAGTGGGTAACTATGGCTACACCTTC.

J is TRBJ2-3 and V is TRBV19; possible D gene TRBD1, 6 bases. The V and J ends lost 4 bases and 1 base respectively, with 15 bases between them. Germline V gene data show CDR1 as LNHDA and CDR2 as SQIVND (reference sequence). CDR3 length: 16 amino acids. As DNA, the CDR3 is TGTGCCAGTAGTACGTCCAGGGGTTGGGGCACAGATACGCAGTATTTT. Amino acid sequence: CASSTSRGWGTDTQYF. Complete variable domain (other parts from reference TRBV19 and TRBJ2-3): DGGITQSPKYLFRKEGQNVTLSCEQNLNHDAMYWYRQDPGQGLRLIYYSQIVNDFQKGDIAEGYSVSREKKESFPLTVTSAQKNPTAFYLCASSTSRGWGTDTQYFGPGTRLTVL.